The 3 T cell receptor beta chains presented below share a single source sample, sequenced in a study of beta chain features in type 1 diabetes (dated by TCRdb to the late 2010s). Library preparation used the immunoSEQ multiplex PCR assay. The entire isolated RNA was reverse transcribed using the High Capacity cDNA Reverse Transcription Kit, and thus expressed TCRB transcripts were sequenced. The clones in this table, taken by TCRdb from immuneACCESS, are in-frame only. Not every clone is retained; where verified, under half of the shortfall comes from an unresolved V gene, and the cause of the rest is unknown. In this sample the table shows about 930,000 clones, about a sixth of which occur a single time. 0.02% to 0.025% of the sample lies in the top ten. Sequenced material: naive CD4+ T cells from blood. The sample's cell subset or site label is to be understood as: true naive CD4+ T cells. The source of these receptors is a woman in her late teens or twenties in good health.

About this clone itself: This may be a read error: a much more frequent sequence differs by one nucleotide. V is TRBV7-8 and J is TRBJ2-1; D call uncertain. The V and J ends lost 5 bases and 5 bases respectively, with 4 bases between them. Per germline, CDR1 SGHVS and CDR2 FQNEAQ. CDR3 length equals 11 residues. The CDR3 is CASSPHNEQFF. The CDR3 region has the DNA TGTGCCAGCAGCCCACACAATGAGCAGTTCTTC.

The chain couples TRBV11-2 to TRBJ1-1, with a weak D call TRBD1 (6 bases). Trimming took 6 bases from V and 5 from J, leaving 13 bases between them. Germline lookup yields CDR1 SGHAT and CDR2 FQNNGV. There are 13 residues in the CDR3. In DNA, the CDR3 is TGTGCCAGCAGTCTAACAGGGAGAACTGAAGCTTTCTTT. This gives the protein CASSLTGRTEAFF.

This chain joins TRBV11-2 and TRBJ2-1, with TRBD2 matching 11 bases. Unmatched junction bases numbered 4, after V lost 5 bases and J lost 4 bases. This CDR3 region has 15 residues. Per germline, CDR1 SGHAT and CDR2 FQNNGV. CDR3 sequence (DNA): TGTGCCAGCAGCGAAACTAGCGGGAGTTACAATGAGCAGTTCTTC. It yields the protein CASSETSGSYNEQFF.